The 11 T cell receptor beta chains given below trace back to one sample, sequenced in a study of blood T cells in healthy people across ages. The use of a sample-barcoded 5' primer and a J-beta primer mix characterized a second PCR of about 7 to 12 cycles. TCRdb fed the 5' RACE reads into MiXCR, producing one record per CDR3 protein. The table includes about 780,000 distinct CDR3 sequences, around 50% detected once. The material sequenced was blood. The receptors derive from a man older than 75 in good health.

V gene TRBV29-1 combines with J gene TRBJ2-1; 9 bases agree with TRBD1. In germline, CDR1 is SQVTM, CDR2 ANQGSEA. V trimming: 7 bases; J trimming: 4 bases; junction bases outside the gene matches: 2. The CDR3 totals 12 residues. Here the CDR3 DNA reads TGCAGCGGGACAGGGGCGTACAATGAGCAGTTCTTC. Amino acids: CSGTGAYNEQFF.

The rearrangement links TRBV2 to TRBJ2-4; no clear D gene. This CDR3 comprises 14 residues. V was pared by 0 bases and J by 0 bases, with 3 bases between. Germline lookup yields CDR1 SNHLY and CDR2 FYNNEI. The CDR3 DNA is TGTGCCAGCAGTGAAGCGCTAGCCAAAAACATTCAGTACTTC. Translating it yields CASSEALAKNIQYF.

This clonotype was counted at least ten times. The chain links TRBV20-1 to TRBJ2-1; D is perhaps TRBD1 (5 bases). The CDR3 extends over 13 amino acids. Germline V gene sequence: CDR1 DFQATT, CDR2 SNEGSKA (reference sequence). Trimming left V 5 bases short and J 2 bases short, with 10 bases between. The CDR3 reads CSAVQETYNEQFF. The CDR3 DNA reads TGCAGTGCTGTACAGGAGACCTACAATGAGCAGTTCTTC.

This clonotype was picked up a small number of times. The DNA of the CDR3 is TGCAGTGCTACCGCAATAGCGGGCTCCTACGAGCAGTACTTC. This gives the protein CSATAIAGSYEQYF. The V and J genes are TRBV20-1 and TRBJ2-7, with 7 bases aligning to TRBD2. CDR1 and CDR2 from the germline V gene are DFQATT and SNEGSKA (reference sequence). The CDR3 has 14 residues. With 4 bases clipped from V and 0 bases from J, the junction kept 6 bases outside the gene matches.

CDR3 DNA sequence: TGCAGTGCTAGAGATCTCAGGACAGGTTTACAAGAGACCCAGTACTTC. This gives the protein CSARDLRTGLQETQYF. V usage is TRBV20-1 and J usage is TRBJ2-5; 7 bases align to TRBD1. There are 16 residues in the CDR3. In germline, CDR1 is DFQATT, CDR2 SNEGSKA (reference sequence). V was pared by 0 bases and J by 2 bases, with 9 bases of the junction left unmatched.

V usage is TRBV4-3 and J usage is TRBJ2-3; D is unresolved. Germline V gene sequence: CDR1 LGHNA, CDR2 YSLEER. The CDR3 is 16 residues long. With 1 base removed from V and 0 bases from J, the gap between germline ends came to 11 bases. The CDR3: CASSQASSESTDTQYF. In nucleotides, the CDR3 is TGCGCCAGCAGCCAAGCAAGTAGTGAAAGCACAGATACGCAGTATTTT.

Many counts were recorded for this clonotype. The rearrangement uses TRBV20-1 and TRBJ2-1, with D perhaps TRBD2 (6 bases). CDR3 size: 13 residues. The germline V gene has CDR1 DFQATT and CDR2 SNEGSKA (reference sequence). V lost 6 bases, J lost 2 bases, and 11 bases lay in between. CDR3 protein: CSANGLTYNEQFF. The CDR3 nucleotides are TGCAGTGCAAACGGACTAACCTACAATGAGCAGTTCTTC.

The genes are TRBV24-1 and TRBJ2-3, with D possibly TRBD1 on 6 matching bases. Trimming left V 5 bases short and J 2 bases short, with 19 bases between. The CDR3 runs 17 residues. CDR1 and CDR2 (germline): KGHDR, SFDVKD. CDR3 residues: CATSGPGHDRITDTQYF. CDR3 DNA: TGTGCCACCAGTGGTCCAGGCCATGACAGGATCACAGATACGCAGTATTTT.

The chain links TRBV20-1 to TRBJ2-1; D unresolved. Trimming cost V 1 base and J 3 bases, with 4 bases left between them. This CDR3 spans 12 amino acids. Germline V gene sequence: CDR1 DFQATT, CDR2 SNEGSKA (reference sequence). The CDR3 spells CSARGGYNEQFF. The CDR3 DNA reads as TGCAGTGCTAGAGGCGGCTACAATGAGCAGTTCTTC.

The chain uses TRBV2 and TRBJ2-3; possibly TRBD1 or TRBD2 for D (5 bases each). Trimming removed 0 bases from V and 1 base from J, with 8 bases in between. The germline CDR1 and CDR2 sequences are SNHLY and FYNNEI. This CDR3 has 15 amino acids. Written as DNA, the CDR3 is TGTGCCAGCAGTGAAGCGGTGGGGGGCACAGATACGCAGTATTTT. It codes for CASSEAVGGTDTQYF.

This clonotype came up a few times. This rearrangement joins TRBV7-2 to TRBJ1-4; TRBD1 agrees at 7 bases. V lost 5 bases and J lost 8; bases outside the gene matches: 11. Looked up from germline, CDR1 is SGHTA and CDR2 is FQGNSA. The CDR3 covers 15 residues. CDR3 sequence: CASSDTGAGREKLFF. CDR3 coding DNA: TGTGCCAGCAGCGACACAGGGGCTGGTAGAGAAAAACTGTTTTTT.